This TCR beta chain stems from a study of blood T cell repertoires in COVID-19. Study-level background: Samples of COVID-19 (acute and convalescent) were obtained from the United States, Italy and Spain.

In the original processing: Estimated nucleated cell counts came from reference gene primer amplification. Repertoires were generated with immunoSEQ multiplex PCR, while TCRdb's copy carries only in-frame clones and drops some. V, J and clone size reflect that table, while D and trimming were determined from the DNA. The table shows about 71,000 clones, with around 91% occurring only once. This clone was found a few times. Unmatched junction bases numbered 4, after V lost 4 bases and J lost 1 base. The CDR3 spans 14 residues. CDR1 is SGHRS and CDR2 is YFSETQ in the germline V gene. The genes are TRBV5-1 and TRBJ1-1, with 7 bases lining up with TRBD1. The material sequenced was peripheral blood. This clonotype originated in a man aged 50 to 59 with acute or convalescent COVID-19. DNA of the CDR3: TGCGCCAGCAGCGCCGGGACAGAGAACACTGAAGCTTTCTTT. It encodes CASSAGTENTEAFF.